This T cell receptor (beta chain) was obtained from a study of cytomegalovirus exposure and HLA in healthy donors. Findings and caveats of the study: Later analysis revealed greater clonal expansion in HLA-associated TCR beta chains than in equally common others. Using a false discovery rate of 0.05, a later analysis showed that 16,951 TCR beta sequences were associated with HLA alleles. Later analysis identified a missense DCLRE1C variant that was linked to TCR beta V- and J-gene trimming.

On this clone: Antigen unknown.

13 Jbeta primers and 60 Vbeta primers were used for the PCR. The table came from immunoSEQ multiplex PCR; TCRdb's copy has only in-frame clones and leaves some out. The table shows some 130,000 clones, with around four fifths occurring only once. Trimming took 1 base from V and 10 from J, leaving 20 bases between them. This CDR3 is 15 amino acids long. The germline gives CDR1 SGHVS, CDR2 FNYEAQ. The V call is TRBV7-6, the J call TRBJ2-7, with D perhaps TRBD1 (6 bases). Material for sequencing was PBMCs. This receptor was obtained from a man aged 25-40 years in good health. CDR3 coding DNA: TGTGCCAGCAGCTTAGGGACCATACAGGGTGGAGTCCAGTACTTC. Its protein is CASSLGTIQGGVQYF.